The 22 T cell receptor beta chains in this list originate from one sample, sequenced in a study of PD-L1 blockade in urothelial cancer. The method was immunoSEQ multiplex PCR; TCRdb's version includes in-frame clones alone and lacks a portion of them. The data show around 130,000 clones, about 81% seen once. The time point is: pretreatment peripheral blood. The sequenced sample was PBMCs, obtained around atezolizumab (anti-PD-L1) treatment. Receptors were obtained from a man aged 50-60 years with urothelial cancer.

The chain joins TRBV19 to TRBJ1-1, with 8 bases lining up with TRBD1. The length of the CDR3 is 13 residues. Losses at the gene ends were 4 bases for V and 10 bases for J; bases not matched to a gene: 8. Germline lookup yields CDR1 LNHDA and CDR2 SQIVND (reference sequence). CDR3: CASSTTGQGPAFF. In nucleotides, the CDR3 is TGTGCCAGTAGTACAACCGGACAGGGACCAGCTTTCTTT.

The CDR3 DNA reads as TGTGCCAGCAGCTTAGGCCAGGGGACTAGGGAGACCCAGTACTTC. This sequence encodes CASSLGQGTRETQYF. The gene calls are TRBV7-9 and TRBJ2-5; the match to TRBD2 covers 8 bases. Looked up from germline, CDR1 is SEHNR and CDR2 is FQNEAQ (reference sequence). Losses at the gene ends were 1 base for V and 5 bases for J; bases not matched to a gene: 6. CDR3 length: 15 residues.

This clone appeared once. The genes are TRBV28 and TRBJ1-4, with D perhaps TRBD1 (5 bases). Germline V gene data show CDR1 as MDHEN and CDR2 as SYDVKM. V dropped 2 bases and J dropped 6 bases, with 16 bases sitting between them. CDR3 length: 16 amino acids. CDR3 sequence reads: CASSLNAGDPYEKLFF. CDR3 sequence (DNA): TGTGCCAGCAGTTTAAATGCGGGGGACCCTTATGAAAAACTGTTTTTT.

The rearrangement joins TRBV7-9 to TRBJ2-1; no clear D gene. V was trimmed by 6 bases and J by 4 bases, leaving 7 bases between them. The germline CDR1 and CDR2 sequences are SEHNR and FQNEAQ (reference sequence). The CDR3 has 12 amino acids. CDR3 protein: CASRTPYNEQFF. CDR3 DNA sequence: TGTGCCAGCAGGACACCATACAATGAGCAGTTCTTC.

This clone appeared a single time. The CDR3 sequence is CASSNGLAGLEQYF. CDR3 in DNA: TGCGCCAGCAGCAACGGACTAGCAGGGCTCGAGCAGTACTTC. The V and J genes are TRBV5-1 and TRBJ2-7, with 8 positions matching TRBD2. Germline V gene lookup returns CDR1 SGHRS and CDR2 YFSETQ. The CDR3 is made up of 14 amino acids. V shed 4 bases and J 6 bases; nucleotides not matched to a gene: 9.

Of note for this clone: One end of the junction is discordant with germline, which a read error may explain. This chain uses TRBV7-7 with TRBJ2-1; TRBD1 matches at 8 bases. The V gene's germline CDR1 is SSHAT and CDR2 FNYEAQ (reference sequence). The CDR3 spans 12 residues. In DNA form, the CDR3 reads TGTGCTAGCAGCGCAGGGGGCGGCGAGCAGTTCTTC. It translates to CASSAGGGEQFF.

J is TRBJ2-1 and V is TRBV6-4, with D tentatively TRBD2 (6 bases). The V and J ends lost 6 bases and 7 bases respectively, with 16 bases between them. Germline V gives CDR1 MRHNA, CDR2 SNTAGT. The CDR3 consists of 14 residues. CDR3 region: CASSTEPGGNEQFF. CDR3 sequence (DNA): TGTGCCAGCAGCACCGAGCCTGGGGGGAATGAGCAGTTCTTC.

The CDR3 DNA sequence: TGTGCCAGCAGTCTCGGGACTAGCGGGAGGGCTTACGAGCAGTACTTC. Residues: CASSLGTSGRAYEQYF. The V call is TRBV28, the J call TRBJ2-7; 16 bases align to TRBD2. Germline CDR1 reads MDHEN; CDR2 reads SYDVKM. This CDR3 has 16 residues. V lost 5 bases to trimming and J lost 4 bases; unmatched junction nucleotides: 5.

The chain carries TRBV5-1 and TRBJ1-2; perhaps TRBD1 as D (6 bases). The CDR3 is made up of 14 amino acids. Trimming pared 4 bases from V and 5 bases from J, leaving 15 bases between. Germline assignment: CDR1 SGHRS and CDR2 YFSETQ. CDR3 bases: TGCGCCAGCAGCCGGACAGACGGAAAGTATGGCTACACCTTC. It specifies CASSRTDGKYGYTF.

The chain links TRBV18 to TRBJ2-1, with 7 bases that match TRBD2. Germline lookup yields CDR1 KGHSH and CDR2 LQKENI. CDR3 length: 13 amino acids. J lost 9 bases, V lost 6 bases, and 8 bases had no gene match. CDR3 protein: CASSQRGEGEQFF. Written as DNA, the CDR3 is TGTGCCAGCTCGCAAAGAGGGGAGGGTGAGCAGTTCTTC.

V and J are TRBV20-1 and TRBJ2-7, with D unresolved. The CDR3 contains 11 residues. V lost 0 bases, J lost 6 bases, and 6 bases lay in between. Germline assignment: CDR1 DFQATT and CDR2 SNEGSKA (reference sequence). CDR3 sequence: CSARDRVEQYF. CDR3 bases: TGCAGTGCTAGAGATCGGGTCGAGCAGTACTTC.

This chain connects TRBV2 to TRBJ2-5; TRBD1 matches 10 bases. V gave up 7 bases and J gave up 4 bases; unmatched junction bases: 12. There are 16 residues in the CDR3. Germline V gives CDR1 SNHLY, CDR2 FYNNEI. The CDR3 reads CASTKLGTGEGETQYF. The CDR3 DNA follows: TGTGCCAGCACCAAGCTCGGGACAGGGGAAGGAGAGACCCAGTACTTC.

This chain joins TRBV6-1 and TRBJ2-7, with 11 bases lining up with TRBD1. V lost 4 bases to trimming and J lost 6 bases; unmatched junction nucleotides: 11. This CDR3 region has 16 residues. The germline V gene has CDR1 MNHNS and CDR2 SASEGT. The CDR3, as DNA: TGTGCCAGCAGTGCCCTACCCCGGACAGGGGGCTCCGAGCAGTACTTC. Its translation: CASSALPRTGGSEQYF.

This chain joins TRBV9 and TRBJ2-7; 7 positions agree with TRBD2. CDR1 SGDLS and CDR2 YYNGEE come from the germline V gene. The CDR3 consists of 13 residues. After removal of 7 bases from V and 8 bases from J, the junction contained 12 bases not matched to a gene. The CDR3 loop reads CASGESGNSQQYF. CDR3 DNA: TGTGCCAGCGGAGAAAGCGGGAACTCTCAGCAGTACTTC.

A word on this clone: One end of the junction varies from germline; a read error may be responsible. V usage is TRBV7-7 and J usage is TRBJ2-1; 7 bases match TRBD2. Germline CDR1 is SSHAT and CDR2 is FNYEAQ (reference sequence). The CDR3 sequence is 16 residues long. CDR3 sequence: CASSPRGDYRYGEQFF. DNA for the CDR3: TGTGCTAGCAGCCCTCGGGGGGACTACCGTTACGGTGAGCAGTTCTTC.

The V call is TRBV5-6, the J call TRBJ2-3; 10 bases are a match to TRBD2. Germline CDR1 and CDR2: SGHDT and YYEEEE. V was pared by 7 bases and J by 4 bases, with 9 bases of the junction left unmatched. The CDR3 totals 15 residues. This chain's CDR3 is CASQTSGMGSDTQYF. DNA of the CDR3: TGTGCCAGCCAAACTAGCGGGATGGGATCAGATACGCAGTATTTT.

This sequence joins TRBV5-1 and TRBJ2-3; the D is unclear. Germline V CDR1 and CDR2: SGHRS, YFSETQ. The V and J ends lost 4 bases and 0 bases respectively, with 9 bases between them. This CDR3 comprises 14 residues. CDR3 in DNA: TGCGCCAGCAGCCTACGACTGAGCACAGATACGCAGTATTTT. Its translation is CASSLRLSTDTQYF.

The gene calls are TRBV11-2 and TRBJ2-1, with a tentative D call TRBD1 (5 bases). The CDR3 is 19 residues long. Germline V gives CDR1 SGHAT, CDR2 FQNNGV. The V gene lost 5 bases and the J gene lost 0 bases, with 23 bases spanning the gap. For the CDR3, the DNA is TGTGCCAGCAGCCCAAGGGTGAAAAGCGAAAGGGGCTCCTACAATGAGCAGTTCTTC. This sequence encodes CASSPRVKSERGSYNEQFF. The full variable domain, completed using reference TRBV11-2 and TRBJ2-1, is EAGVAQSPRYKIIEKRQSVAFWCNPISGHATLYWYQQILGQGPKLLIQFQNNGVVDDSQLPKDRFSAERLKGVDSTLKIQPAKLEDSAVYLCASSPRVKSERGSYNEQFFGPGTRLTVL.

This sequence joins TRBV29-1 and TRBJ1-4; D is uncertain. The germline V and J ends were trimmed by 5 bases and 0 bases, with 7 bases remaining between them. Germline-derived CDR1 and CDR2 are SQVTM and ANQGSEA. This CDR3 spans 13 amino acids. The CDR3 DNA reads as TGCAGCGTTACCAGTGCAACTAATGAAAAACTGTTTTTT. It codes for CSVTSATNEKLFF.

The chain links TRBV5-6 to TRBJ2-1; the D gene is possibly TRBD2 (6 bases). CDR3 length equals 14 residues. CDR1 SGHDT and CDR2 YYEEEE come from the germline V gene. Between the trimmed V and J ends, which lost 0 bases and 5 bases, there was a span of 9 bases. The CDR3 region is CASSLAGAHNEQFF. The CDR3 bases are TGTGCCAGCAGCTTGGCGGGAGCCCACAATGAGCAGTTCTTC.

The V and J genes are TRBV5-4 and TRBJ2-1, with 8 bases aligning to TRBD2. The trim removed 0 bases at V and 4 bases at J, leaving 9 bases unmatched. The V gene's germline CDR1 is SGHNT and CDR2 YYREEE (reference sequence). The CDR3 sequence is 17 residues long. The CDR3 spells CASSLERMGGRYNEQFF. CDR3 nucleotides: TGTGCCAGCAGCTTGGAACGAATGGGCGGGAGGTACAATGAGCAGTTCTTC.

The genes are TRBV5-1 and TRBJ1-4; 7 bases line up with TRBD1. Trimming removed 5 bases from V and 4 bases from J; junction bases left unmatched: 8. This CDR3 spans 15 amino acids. CDR1 SGHRS and CDR2 YFSETQ come from the germline V gene. The CDR3 DNA sequence: TGCGCCAGCAGTTCCCAAACAGGGGATAATGAAAAACTGTTTTTT. Protein: CASSSQTGDNEKLFF.